The T cell receptor beta chain described here comes from a study of T cell responses to AZD1222 COVID-19 vaccine. Whole-study findings and limits: The repertoires were collected only after the peak T cell response. Nearly half of unique spike-specific TCRs reportedly avoided B.1.351 and B.1.1.7 mutated regions. Spike was spanned by vaccine-associated CD4 TCRs, which were dominant at 160-218 and 743-854. When two AZD1222 doses had been given, Spike-specific TCR breadth and depth rose.

This CDR3 has 15 amino acids. The ends were cut back, 5 bases at V and 3 bases at J, with 14 bases in the middle. The germline V gene has CDR1 MNHEY and CDR2 SVGAGI. Profiling relied on immunoSEQ multiplex PCR, and the TCRdb table lists in-frame clones only, not all of them. The sample contains about 120,000 clones, around nine tenths of which appear only once. Concerning this clone itself: Its antigen remains unidentified. Different DNA sequences within this sample yield the same CDR3.

The source of this sequence is an adult in good health. This specimen was peripheral blood, taken on day 0 of AZD1222 vaccination. The V gene is TRBV6-5, the J gene TRBJ1-5; the D gene is possibly TRBD1 (6 bases). This CDR3 is CASSRNRESNQPQHF. CDR3 in DNA: TGTGCCAGCAGTCGTAACAGGGAGTCCAATCAGCCCCAGCATTTT.